Sequencing of this T cell receptor beta chain was carried out in a study of cytomegalovirus exposure and HLA in healthy donors. V dropped 3 bases and J dropped 7; count of bases not matched to a gene: 4. The CDR3 contains 13 residues. Germline V CDR1 and CDR2: LNHDA, SQIVND (reference sequence). Remarks on this clone: Antigen: not known.

The donors gave bone marrow, and they were healthy. Overall study findings and caveats: A few V segments could not be told apart, such as TRBV6-2 and TRBV6-3, and were left out. Associated with HLA alleles at 0.05 false discovery rate in a later analysis were 16,951 TCR beta sequences. Most TCR sequences were seen very rarely across donors, but some public TCRs occurred in many.

The PCR ran on 60 Vbeta and 13 Jbeta primers. Using immunoSEQ multiplex PCR, the repertoire was profiled, and TCRdb retains in-frame clones only, with some absent. The sample lists about 200,000 clones, about 76% seen once, with 0.35% to 0.5% in the top ten. The rearrangement joins TRBV19 to TRBJ2-7; 9 positions agree with TRBD1. This TCR was recovered from a male donor in good health and CMV-seropositive. Material: PBMCs. Here the CDR3 DNA reads TGTGCCAGTAGTATGGACAGGGGCGGGGAGCAGTACTTC. Its protein is CASSMDRGGEQYF.